This T cell receptor beta chain was recovered during a study of cytomegalovirus exposure and HLA in healthy donors. The primer mix had 60 Vbeta and 13 Jbeta primers. Clones were sequenced by immunoSEQ multiplex PCR, and TCRdb holds only the in-frame ones, with some missing. The top ten hold 2% to 2.5% of the sample, which has around 200,000 clones, around three quarters seen once. V shed 2 bases and J 7 bases; nucleotides not matched to a gene: 11. Germline CDR1 is MNHNY and CDR2 is SVGAGI (reference sequence). The CDR3 has 16 residues. The chain carries TRBV6-6 and TRBJ2-1; 7 nucleotides match TRBD2. The TCR sequence derives from a woman between 45 and 60 years old in good health and CMV-seronegative. Sequenced material: PBMCs. The CDR3 sequence: CASSYGIRAGANEQFF. CDR3 DNA: TGTGCCAGCAGTTACGGGATAAGGGCGGGAGCGAATGAGCAGTTCTTC.